This T cell receptor beta chain originates from a study of cytomegalovirus exposure and HLA in healthy donors. In the study overall: Inside one of the first data releases sat some 85 million unique TCRs taken from HLA-typed donors.

Donors consisted of healthy bone marrow donors. Germline V CDR1 and CDR2: MNHNS, SASEGT. Trimming stripped 7 bases from V and 6 bases from J, with 19 bases between. The CDR3 runs 15 residues. Study results and caveats: One cluster of highly shared sequence variants probably arose as a sequencing artifact.

As to this clone: Antigen unknown.

Primers: 60 Vbeta forward and 13 Jbeta reverse. Some clones are missing from TCRdb's copy, which holds only in-frame ones; the method was immunoSEQ multiplex PCR. The sample lists some 150,000 clones, about 80% occurring once. This sequence joins TRBV6-1 and TRBJ2-1; weak D call: TRBD2 (6 bases). Sequencing was carried out using PBMCs. This receptor was identified in a woman aged 45-65 years in good health and CMV-seronegative. In DNA form, the CDR3 reads TGTGCCAGCACCAGAGTTGGAGGGTCGGGCAATGAGCAGTTCTTC. As protein: CASTRVGGSGNEQFF.